Shown below are 16 T cell receptor beta chains from a single sample sequenced in a study of T cell clones after liver transplantation. The data were produced by immunoSEQ multiplex PCR, yet TCRdb's version contains in-frame clones alone and is incomplete. This table has some 80,000 clones, about 84% appearing once. The starting material was CD4+ T cells from blood, obtained roughly 3.5 years after liver transplant. These TCRs come from a human patient who received a liver transplant. Part of the T cell pool may stem from the graft donor.

The J gene is TRBJ2-5, the V gene TRBV11-2, with TRBD2 matching over 16 bases. V lost 4 bases to trimming and J lost 5 bases; unmatched junction nucleotides: 4. Looked up from germline, CDR1 is SGHAT and CDR2 is FQNNGV. CDR3 length equals 16 residues. The CDR3 DNA reads as TGTGCCAGCAGCTCGGGACTAGCGGGAGGGTGGGAGACCCAGTACTTC. Translation: CASSSGLAGGWETQYF. Variable domain in full (rest from reference TRBV11-2 and TRBJ2-5): EAGVAQSPRYKIIEKRQSVAFWCNPISGHATLYWYQQILGQGPKLLIQFQNNGVVDDSQLPKDRFSAERLKGVDSTLKIQPAKLEDSAVYLCASSSGLAGGWETQYFGPGTRLLVL.

This clone has just a few counts. J is TRBJ2-5 and V is TRBV7-2, with a possible D match to TRBD1 (6 bases). CDR1 and CDR2 (germline): SGHTA, FQGNSA. This CDR3 spans 13 amino acids. With 2 bases removed from V and 5 bases from J, the gap between germline ends came to 9 bases. The DNA for the CDR3 is TGTGCCAGCAGCTTAAACAGGGAGGAGACCCAGTACTTC. Its translation: CASSLNREETQYF. The variable domain in full, with the rest retrieved from reference TRBV7-2 and TRBJ2-5, is GAGVSQSPSNKVTEKGKDVELRCDPISGHTALYWYRQSLGQGLEFLIYFQGNSAPDKSGLPSDRFSAERTGGSVSTLTIQRTQQEDSAVYLCASSLNREETQYFGPGTRLLVL.

CDR3 nucleotide sequence: TGTGCCAGCGGTTCCCACGGCAGGAGGGACACTGAAGCTTTCTTT. This sequence encodes CASGSHGRRDTEAFF. The chain uses TRBV11-2 and TRBJ1-1; D is undetermined. Germline V gene sequence: CDR1 SGHAT, CDR2 FQNNGV. There are 15 residues in the CDR3. Trimming stripped 8 bases from V and 3 bases from J, with 19 bases between.

This clone was observed once. This CDR3 reads CASRPFGNSAPNYGYTF. CDR3 nucleotides: TGTGCCAGTAGGCCTTTCGGGAACTCTGCCCCTAACTATGGCTACACCTTC. V is TRBV19 and J is TRBJ1-2; D is unclear. Deletions cut 6 bases from V and 0 bases from J, with 20 bases between. The germline CDR1 and CDR2 sequences are LNHDA and SQIVND (reference sequence). There are 17 residues in the CDR3.

This chain joins TRBV19 and TRBJ2-7, with a weak D call TRBD1 (5 bases). Germline CDR1 and CDR2: LNHDA and SQIVND (reference sequence). V dropped 3 bases and J dropped 1 base, with 10 bases sitting between them. This CDR3 contains 14 residues. In nucleotides, the CDR3 is TGTGCCAGTAGTATCCAGGGCAATTCCTACGAGCAGTACTTC. Protein: CASSIQGNSYEQYF.

The V and J genes are TRBV18 and TRBJ2-3; 10 bases are shared with TRBD2. The CDR3 has 16 residues. Germline V gives CDR1 KGHSH, CDR2 LQKENI. V was pared by 0 bases and J by 5 bases, with 5 bases of the junction left unmatched. The CDR3 here is CASSPPRLAGVDTQYF. The CDR3 coding sequence is TGTGCCAGCTCACCACCTCGGCTAGCGGGAGTAGATACGCAGTATTTT.

The gene calls are TRBV18 and TRBJ2-2; 14 nucleotides line up with TRBD2. Germline V CDR1 and CDR2: KGHSH, LQKENI. This CDR3 has 18 amino acids. Trimming cost V 0 bases and J 5 bases; bases outside gene matches: 5. The CDR3 is CASSPPGLAGVGTGELFF. The CDR3 DNA sequence: TGTGCCAGCTCACCACCGGGACTAGCGGGAGTTGGTACCGGGGAGCTGTTTTTT.

The CDR3 DNA sequence: TGTGCCAGCAGTTTTGTGGACAGGGAACTTGAGCAGTTCTTC. Residues: CASSFVDRELEQFF. This sequence joins TRBV28 and TRBJ2-1, with TRBD1 matching 8 bases. Per the germline V gene, CDR1 is MDHEN and CDR2 is SYDVKM. The CDR3 spans 14 residues. J was trimmed by 9 bases and V by 3 bases; bases with no gene match: 7.

The chain is built from TRBV6-1 and TRBJ2-1; TRBD1 is a possible D gene (5 bases). In germline, CDR1 is MNHNS, CDR2 SASEGT. This CDR3 comprises 16 residues. Trimming removed 3 bases at V and 2 bases at J, with 14 bases between. The CDR3 loop is CASSDFFSTAYNEQFF. The CDR3, as DNA: TGTGCCAGCAGTGATTTCTTCTCGACAGCCTACAATGAGCAGTTCTTC.

This sequence joins TRBV5-4 and TRBJ2-7; D ambiguous. Per germline, CDR1 SGHNT and CDR2 YYREEE (reference sequence). Trimming stripped 0 bases from V and 1 base from J, with 11 bases between. The CDR3 runs 15 residues. CDR3 residues: CASSLGNAGSYEQYF. CDR3 DNA sequence: TGTGCCAGCAGCTTGGGTAACGCAGGATCCTACGAGCAGTACTTC.

V is TRBV5-1 and J is TRBJ2-7, with 8 nucleotides matching TRBD1. The CDR3 has 15 amino acids. Germline V CDR1 and CDR2: SGHRS, YFSETQ. Trimming at V came to 3 bases and at J to 4 bases, leaving 9 bases not matched to a gene. This chain's CDR3 is CASSYRDRSYYEQYF. CDR3 DNA sequence: TGCGCCAGCAGCTACCGGGACAGGAGTTATTACGAGCAGTACTTC. Full variable domain (rest looked up from reference TRBV5-1 and TRBJ2-7): KAGVTQTPRYLIKTRGQQVTLSCSPISGHRSVSWYQQTPGQGLQFLFEYFSETQRNKGNFPGRFSGRQFSNSRSEMNVSTLELGDSALYLCASSYRDRSYYEQYFGPGTRLTVT.

This chain joins TRBV5-1 and TRBJ2-1; TRBD1 matches at 11 bases. V dropped 6 bases and J dropped 2; count of bases not matched to a gene: 16. This CDR3 is built from 19 residues. Germline CDR1 SGHRS, CDR2 YFSETQ. CDR3 sequence: CASIEGQGANLGTYNEQFF. The CDR3, as DNA: TGCGCCAGCATAGAAGGACAGGGGGCCAATTTAGGAACCTACAATGAGCAGTTCTTC.

The genes are TRBV4-2 and TRBJ2-3; no firm D call. The ends were cut back, 0 bases at V and 6 bases at J, with 4 bases in the middle. Germline loops: CDR1 LGHNA, CDR2 YNFKEQ. The CDR3 is 12 amino acids. DNA for the CDR3: TGTGCCAGCAGCCAAGAAGCTGATACGCAGTATTTT. Translating gives CASSQEADTQYF.

The rearrangement uses TRBV2 and TRBJ2-2, with 9 bases matching TRBD1. CDR3 size: 16 residues. The germline V gene encodes CDR1 SNHLY and CDR2 FYNNEI. The trim removed 6 bases at V and 5 bases at J, leaving 10 bases unmatched. CDR3 DNA: TGTGCCAGCAGCCTTTTAAGACAGGGGGGAACCGGGGAGCTGTTTTTT. The encoded protein is CASSLLRQGGTGELFF.

The genes are TRBV18 and TRBJ2-3; no definite D call. Germline CDR1 and CDR2: KGHSH and LQKENI. The CDR3 is made up of 14 amino acids. The V end lost 3 bases, the J end lost 2 bases, and 9 bases lay between the germline ends. CDR3 amino acids: CASSPRRNTDTQYF. The CDR3 coding sequence is TGTGCCAGCTCACCGAGGAGAAACACAGATACGCAGTATTTT.

The rearrangement links TRBV6-5 to TRBJ2-1; TRBD1 matches at 8 bases. The germline gives CDR1 MNHEY, CDR2 SVGAGI. CDR3 length equals 15 residues. With V trimmed by 5 bases and J by 3 bases, 6 bases remained unmatched. CDR3 sequence (DNA): TGTGCCAGCAGTCTAACAGGGGGGAACTACAATGAGCAGTTCTTC. This sequence encodes CASSLTGGNYNEQFF.